The TCR beta chain described here comes from a study of blood T cells in healthy people across ages (dated by TCRdb to between 2015 and 2016). Regarding the research as a whole: In model experiments, template switching captured roughly one uniquely barcoded TCR beta cDNA molecule for every two T cells. The study measured age-related changes in TCR beta repertoire diversity using deep sequencing normalized with unique cDNA molecular identifiers. Donors were grouped into four age groups: young (average about 15 years), middle-aged (over 35), aged (around 60) and long-lived (roughly 80). Donors of different ages were randomly distributed across sequencing lanes to avoid experimental bias. For two donors (one aged 18 to 30 and one aged 80 or older), the study analyzed two additional independent replicas of 1 million unique cDNA reads from the same blood draw. Points the paper makes about the study in general: The long-lived group showed more naive CD4+ T cells, fewer expanded clones and increased TCR diversity than the aged group, suggesting age selection. The percentage of naive T cells measured by flow cytometry correlated strongly with observed TCR beta diversity. Estimates of total diversity based on one million sequenced T cells were regarded as lower bounds and as underestimates. Donor CMV infection status was unknown, potentially confounding age-related changes in expanded clonotypes. Bulk unsorted PBMC profiling prevented conclusive comparison of naive and antigen-experienced compartments. Observed TCR beta diversity per million T cells fell roughly linearly with age, and a significant reduction was already apparent by age around 39.

In regard to this clonotype: No cognate antigen has been identified for it. Base qualities are not at hand, and no much larger clone is one base apart.

The method behind the library was 5' RACE. The sequencing machine was an Illumina HiSeq 2500. A second PCR of about 6 to 12 cycles was performed with a sample-barcoded 5' primer and a J-beta primer mix. Each TCR beta cDNA molecule received a unique molecular identifier from a template-switch 5' adaptor carrying 12 random nucleotides. Each sample yielded at least 3 million CDR3-containing paired-end reads. The Mint cDNA synthesis kit, primed by a TRBC-specific oligonucleotide, was used to synthesize first-strand cDNA from all RNA. Following uracil-DNA glycosylase treatment, a first 18-cycle PCR with universal primers M1SS and BC2_uni_R was performed on all cDNA. In the original analysis: For normalization, 1 million high-quality reads were randomly selected from each sample, with every read carrying a distinct molecular identifier. Instead of being binned into consensus sequences, reads that shared molecular identifiers were thrown out. CDR3 identification, clonotype clustering and error correction used MiTCR with a Q25 quality threshold and the strictest error-elimination algorithm. A nonparametric unseen species model using Euler transformation provided a lower-bound estimate of total TCR beta diversity. TCRdb trimmed public reads at Q25 via fastp, called clones via MiXCR and kept in-frame beta chains. Each entry merges the rows of one CDR3 protein and shows their most common DNA and genes. The V and J calls follow TCRdb's processing rather than the paper's. The sample table holds about 730,000 distinct CDR3 sequences, of which roughly 43% were seen once. The ten largest make up around 20% of the sample.

The germline V gene supplies CDR1 SGDLS and CDR2 YYNGEE. V trim: 5 bases; J trim: 11 bases; unmatched bases: 20. The CDR3 numbers 17 residues from cysteine through phenylalanine. This entry keeps only the CDR3 DNA: 51 bases, framed from base 1. Donors were a few dozen systemically healthy Caucasian individuals from Russia aged roughly 6 to 95 years. Each donor gave around 9.8 milliliters of peripheral blood, collected into EDTA-treated Vacutainer tubes. Ficoll-Paque density-gradient centrifugation was used to isolate PBMCs, with at least 7 million per sample. Trizol reagent was used to extract total RNA from the PBMCs, yielding at least 5 micrograms per sample. For every donor, flow cytometry on a PBMC aliquot measured the percentage of naive CD45RAhigh/CD27high T cells.

The sequence joins TRBV9 to TRBJ2-5; TRBD2 matches 11 bases in the middle. The sequence derives from a woman aged 55-69 years in good health. The sequenced sample was blood. The base sequence is TGTGCCAGCAGTCCTGGACTAGCGGGCCACTCCTACAATGAGCAGTACTTC. Its protein is CASSPGLAGHSYNEQYF. Supplemented by the reference TRBV9 and TRBJ2-5 proteins around the CDR3, the complete variable domain is DSGVTQTPKHLITATGQRVTLRCSPRSGDLSVYWYQQSLDQGLQFLIQYYNGEERAKGNILERFSAQQFPDLHSELNLSSLELGDSALYFCASSPGLAGHSYNEQYFGPGTRLLVL.